The 28 T cell receptor beta chains reported below all come from one sample, sequenced in a study of shared clonotypes between healthy human individuals. The protocol was immunoSEQ multiplex PCR, while the TCRdb copy is restricted to in-frame clones and leaves out a portion. The table includes over a million clones, approximately 78% detected once. The sample was memory CD4+ T cells from PBMCs. Stated subset: CD45RA-negative fraction. All receptors derive from a man aged 18 to 29 in good health. Some clones in this sample may be carry-over from other donors' samples.

The rearrangement joins TRBV10-3 to TRBJ2-4, with D hard to call. V lost 2 bases and J 0 bases, leaving 14 bases between the germline ends. This CDR3 has 17 residues. Germline CDR1 reads ENHRY; CDR2 reads SYGVKD. This CDR3 is CAISEGPSKLAKNIQYF. CDR3 bases: TGTGCCATCAGTGAGGGACCTTCTAAACTAGCCAAAAACATTCAGTACTTC.

In regard to this clone: The sample holds other DNA sequences that translate to the same CDR3. V gene TRBV7-2 combines with J gene TRBJ2-3, with D hard to call. The V gene's germline CDR1 is SGHTA and CDR2 FQGNSA. This CDR3 has 13 amino acids. Trimming took 5 bases from V and 2 from J, leaving 8 bases between them. The CDR3 region is CASSPFLTDTQYF. CDR3 DNA: TGTGCCAGCAGCCCCTTCCTCACAGATACGCAGTATTTT.

This rearrangement joins TRBV7-3 to TRBJ1-2, with unresolved D. V was cut by 4 bases and J by 3 bases, with 9 bases left in between. CDR3 length: 13 residues. CDR1 and CDR2 (germline): SGHTA, FQGTGA. The CDR3 spells CASSYNRDYGYTF. The CDR3 DNA reads TGTGCCAGCAGCTATAACAGAGACTATGGCTACACCTTC.

This clone was recorded at least ten times. The V and J genes are TRBV11-2 and TRBJ1-5; D is ambiguous. Germline V gene lookup returns CDR1 SGHAT and CDR2 FQNNGV. This CDR3 is built from 15 residues. Trimming cost V 0 bases and J 4 bases, with 10 bases left between them. The CDR3 here is CASSLDPSKNQPQHF. The CDR3 DNA sequence: TGTGCCAGCAGCTTAGATCCCTCGAAGAATCAGCCCCAGCATTTT.

This chain links TRBV28 with TRBJ1-2; D possibly corresponds to TRBD1 (6 bases). In germline, CDR1 is MDHEN, CDR2 SYDVKM. The CDR3 has 15 amino acids. V was trimmed by 7 bases and J by 3 bases, leaving 18 bases between them. This chain's CDR3 is CASTQMGARDYGYTF. CDR3 sequence (DNA): TGTGCCAGCACCCAAATGGGGGCGCGAGACTATGGCTACACCTTC.

This clone was picked up many times. The gene calls are TRBV28 and TRBJ2-2; 13 bases map to TRBD2. Germline lookup yields CDR1 MDHEN and CDR2 SYDVKM. This CDR3 has 16 residues. J gave up 5 bases and V 3 bases, and 3 bases lay outside the gene matches. CDR3 DNA: TGTGCCAGCAGTTTTGGACTAGCGGGAGAAACCGGGGAGCTGTTTTTT. Residues: CASSFGLAGETGELFF.

On this clone itself: The same CDR3 also results from other DNA sequences found in this sample. This chain links TRBV9 with TRBJ2-5, with D perhaps assigned TRBD1 or TRBD2 (5 bases each). Deletions cut 1 base from V and 3 bases from J, with 7 bases between. The CDR3 is made up of 13 amino acids. Germline CDR1 reads SGDLS; CDR2 reads YYNGEE. The CDR3 DNA sequence: TGTGCCAGCAGCGTAAGGGACGAAGAGACCCAGTACTTC. This encodes CASSVRDEETQYF.

This clone was recorded a few times. The rearrangement joins TRBV27 to TRBJ2-1; TRBD2 aligns across 11 bases. The junction had 7 bases not matched to a gene; V was cut back by 2 bases and J by 4 bases. CDR3 length: 17 residues. Germline assignment: CDR1 MNHEY and CDR2 SMNVEV (reference sequence). The CDR3 DNA sequence: TGTGCCAGCAGTTTAACTAGCGGGAGCAAACCATACAATGAGCAGTTCTTC. It translates to CASSLTSGSKPYNEQFF.

This sequence joins TRBV28 and TRBJ1-2, with TRBD1 matching over 9 bases. J gave up 8 bases and V 5 bases, and 3 bases lay outside the gene matches. The germline gives CDR1 MDHEN, CDR2 SYDVKM. The CDR3 is 12 residues long. The CDR3 loop is CASSPTGGGYTF. CDR3 nucleotide sequence: TGTGCCAGCAGTCCGACAGGGGGGGGCTACACCTTC.

Of note for this clone: The same CDR3 arises from other DNA sequences in this sample as well. The chain employs TRBV7-3 and TRBJ2-1; D unclear. Germline lookup yields CDR1 SGHTA and CDR2 FQGTGA. The V end lost 2 bases, the J end lost 5 bases, and 7 bases lay between the germline ends. This CDR3 has 13 residues. CDR3 DNA sequence: TGTGCCAGCAGCTTATCCAGAAACAATGAGCAGTTCTTC. Its protein product is CASSLSRNNEQFF.

The CDR3 protein is CASSTELNYGYTF. DNA for the CDR3: TGCGCCAGCAGCACAGAACTTAACTATGGCTACACCTTC. The chain joins TRBV5-1 to TRBJ1-2; D ambiguous. Germline CDR1 and CDR2: SGHRS and YFSETQ. V shed 4 bases and J shed 1 base, with 8 bases lying between them. The CDR3 covers 13 residues.

The DNA of the CDR3 is TGTGCCAGCAGTTTCCCTGGGACTAGCGGGAGGAATGAGCAGTTCTTC. Translating gives CASSFPGTSGRNEQFF. The rearrangement joins TRBV27 to TRBJ2-1; 15 bases map to TRBD2. Germline V gene sequence: CDR1 MNHEY, CDR2 SMNVEV (reference sequence). This CDR3 has 16 amino acids. After removal of 3 bases from V and 7 bases from J, the junction contained 4 bases not matched to a gene.

This chain connects TRBV4-2 to TRBJ2-4, with 14 bases identical to TRBD2. The CDR3 spans 21 residues. V shed 0 bases, J shed 0 bases, and the junction held 10 bases outside the gene matches. Germline V gene data show CDR1 as LGHNA and CDR2 as YNFKEQ. The CDR3 DNA sequence: TGTGCCAGCAGCCAAGATAGGGAGACTAGCGGGAGGGGTCTAGCCAAAAACATTCAGTACTTC. It codes for CASSQDRETSGRGLAKNIQYF.

J is TRBJ2-1 and V is TRBV4-3; 10 bases line up with TRBD2. The V gene's germline CDR1 is LGHNA and CDR2 YSLEER. The V segment lost 1 base and the J segment 12 bases; nucleotides outside the gene matches: 6. This CDR3 spans 14 amino acids. CDR3 in amino acids: CASSQGGTSAGQFF. The CDR3 DNA reads as TGCGCCAGCAGCCAAGGGGGGACTAGCGCCGGGCAGTTCTTC.

V gene TRBV27 combines with J gene TRBJ2-1; 9 bases map to TRBD2. The J segment lost 7 bases and the V segment lost 3 bases, leaving 7 bases of the junction unmatched. The CDR3 totals 15 residues. Per germline, CDR1 MNHEY and CDR2 SMNVEV (reference sequence). The CDR3 DNA reads TGTGCCAGCAGTTTTTTGGCTAGCGGGATTAATGAGCAGTTCTTC. It specifies CASSFLASGINEQFF.

The V gene is TRBV5-6, the J gene TRBJ1-4; D unresolved. This CDR3 region has 13 residues. V lost 3 bases to trimming and J lost 8 bases, with 11 bases between them. Germline CDR1 is SGHDT and CDR2 is YYEEEE. The CDR3 protein is CASSSPGYEKLFF. The CDR3 DNA reads as TGTGCCAGCAGCTCGCCTGGCTACGAAAAACTGTTTTTT.

This clone was observed a few times. This chain joins TRBV28 and TRBJ2-7, with D tentatively TRBD2 (6 bases). Germline values: CDR1 MDHEN, CDR2 SYDVKM. The V gene lost 4 bases and the J gene lost 4 bases, with 14 bases spanning the gap. The length of the CDR3 is 14 residues. This CDR3 reads CASSSPGVGYEQYF. CDR3 sequence (DNA): TGTGCCAGCAGTTCCCCGGGGGTCGGTTACGAGCAGTACTTC. Together with reference TRBV28 and TRBJ2-7, the CDR3 gives the full variable domain: DVKVTQSSRYLVKRTGEKVFLECVQDMDHENMFWYRQDPGLGLRLIYFSYDVKMKEKGDIPEGYSVSREKKERFSLILESASTNQTSMYLCASSSPGVGYEQYFGPGTRLTVT.

The V call is TRBV2, the J call TRBJ2-5; D may be TRBD2 (6 bases). Germline lookup yields CDR1 SNHLY and CDR2 FYNNEI. The CDR3 runs 15 residues. The germline V and J ends were trimmed by 2 bases and 2 bases, with 12 bases remaining between them. The CDR3 loop is CASSERRAVQETQYF. CDR3 sequence (DNA): TGTGCCAGCAGTGAAAGGAGGGCGGTACAAGAGACCCAGTACTTC.

Concerning this clone itself: A single base is all that separates this from a far larger clone, so a read error is likely. Distinct nucleotide sequences in the sample also encode this CDR3. The chain is built from TRBV6-6 and TRBJ1-1; 8 nucleotides agree with TRBD1. Looked up from germline, CDR1 is MNHNY and CDR2 is SVGAGI (reference sequence). The CDR3 runs 14 residues. The CDR3 DNA follows: TGTGCCAGCAACGCGGGACAGGTGAATACTGAAGCTTTCTTT. Amino acids: CASNAGQVNTEAFF.

On this clone: Other DNA sequences in the sample encode the same CDR3. J is TRBJ2-3 and V is TRBV5-1; D call uncertain. The germline V gene has CDR1 SGHRS and CDR2 YFSETQ. The CDR3 covers 13 residues. With 4 bases removed from V and 3 bases from J, the gap between germline ends came to 9 bases. CDR3: CASSTGPTDTQYF. As DNA, the CDR3 is TGCGCCAGCAGCACCGGACCGACAGATACGCAGTATTTT. Together with reference TRBV5-1 and TRBJ2-3, the CDR3 gives the full variable domain: KAGVTQTPRYLIKTRGQQVTLSCSPISGHRSVSWYQQTPGQGLQFLFEYFSETQRNKGNFPGRFSGRQFSNSRSEMNVSTLELGDSALYLCASSTGPTDTQYFGPGTRLTVL.

The table lists this clone with a few counts. Distinct nucleotide sequences in the sample also encode this CDR3. The rearrangement joins TRBV2 to TRBJ2-1; 10 nucleotides agree with TRBD2. V lost 4 bases, J lost 10 bases, and 7 bases stayed unmatched. Germline loops: CDR1 SNHLY, CDR2 FYNNEI. The length of the CDR3 is 14 residues. This CDR3 is CASSVSSGRGEQFF. The CDR3 coding sequence is TGTGCCAGCAGTGTTTCTAGCGGGAGAGGGGAGCAGTTCTTC.

This rearrangement joins TRBV28 to TRBJ2-5; TRBD2 agrees at 7 bases. Germline CDR1 is MDHEN and CDR2 is SYDVKM. This CDR3 region has 14 residues. Trimming took 3 bases from V and 3 from J; bases not matched to a gene: 4. CDR3 sequence reads: CASSLGGGEETQYF. CDR3 coding DNA: TGTGCCAGCAGTTTGGGTGGGGGGGAAGAGACCCAGTACTTC.

This rearrangement joins TRBV29-1 to TRBJ2-1; D perhaps matches TRBD2 (6 bases). This CDR3 is built from 14 residues. Germline V gene sequence: CDR1 SQVTM, CDR2 ANQGSEA. Trimming removed 6 bases from V and 5 bases from J, with 17 bases in between. The CDR3 DNA is TGCAGCGTGGGGGGACTGTGGGAAGACAATGAGCAGTTCTTC. This translates into CSVGGLWEDNEQFF.

The chain recombines TRBV7-9 with TRBJ2-5; 12 bases line up with TRBD2. The germline gives CDR1 SEHNR, CDR2 FQNEAQ (reference sequence). V was pared by 5 bases and J by 5 bases, with 15 bases of the junction left unmatched. This CDR3 has 18 residues. Here the CDR3 reads CASSPHRGLAGTQETQYF. For the CDR3, the DNA is TGTGCCAGCAGCCCACACCGAGGACTAGCGGGAACCCAGGAGACCCAGTACTTC.

The chain links TRBV2 to TRBJ2-2; 10 bases are a match to TRBD1. The CDR3 totals 15 residues. Germline assignment: CDR1 SNHLY and CDR2 FYNNEI. With 8 bases clipped from V and 7 bases from J, the junction kept 10 bases outside the gene matches. The CDR3, as DNA: TGTGCCAGCTCGGGGGGACAGGGGAAGAACGGGGAGCTGTTTTTT. This codes for CASSGGQGKNGELFF.

This clone has a handful of counts. The chain couples TRBV28 to TRBJ2-2; D is unclear. The CDR3 contains 15 residues. Per germline, CDR1 MDHEN and CDR2 SYDVKM. V was pared by 2 bases and J by 0 bases, with 7 bases between. This CDR3 reads CASSLIGTNTGELFF. The CDR3 bases are TGTGCCAGCAGTTTAATCGGAACGAACACCGGGGAGCTGTTTTTT.

In this sample, this clone turned up a few times. The V and J genes are TRBV7-9 and TRBJ2-1, with no clear D. The CDR3 consists of 13 residues. The germline gives CDR1 SEHNR, CDR2 FQNEAQ (reference sequence). The V gene lost 1 base and the J gene lost 15 bases, with 16 bases spanning the gap. The CDR3 DNA reads as TGTGCCAGCAGCTTAGGTCCGGAGAGGTCCGGGTTCTTC. Encoded protein: CASSLGPERSGFF.

V and J are TRBV5-8 and TRBJ2-2; D may correspond to TRBD1 or TRBD2 (5 bases each). V lost 4 bases and J 1 base, leaving 14 bases between the germline ends. The CDR3 has 16 residues. Germline V gene data show CDR1 as SGHTS and CDR2 as YDEGEE. CDR3 sequence (DNA): TGTGCCAGCAGCCCCGGGACCACACTGAACACCGGGGAGCTGTTTTTT. This codes for CASSPGTTLNTGELFF.